The 4 T cell receptor beta chains listed next were all sequenced from one sample in a study of blood T cell repertoires in COVID-19 (dated by TCRdb to about 2020). Library method: the immunoSEQ multiplex PCR assay. TCRdb stores this immuneACCESS table with in-frame sequences only. Part of the clones is absent; in the studies checked, under half of the shortfall reflects unresolved V genes, and no reason is known for the rest. The sample table holds 180,000 or so clones, of which more than 65% were seen once. Roughly 7% of the sample lies in the top ten. Sample: PBMCs or T cells enriched from blood (not recorded which). Receptor source: a man aged 40-49 years who had recovered from COVID-19.

J is TRBJ1-5 and V is TRBV7-8, with 7 bases lining up with TRBD1. CDR3 length: 16 residues. After removal of 2 bases from V and 6 bases from J, the junction contained 10 bases not matched to a gene. CDR1 and CDR2 from the germline V gene are SGHVS and FQNEAQ. Here the CDR3 reads CASSLLPRGERQPQHF. Written as DNA, the CDR3 is TGTGCCAGCAGCTTATTGCCCAGGGGGGAACGTCAGCCCCAGCATTTT.

The gene calls are TRBV2 and TRBJ2-2; TRBD2 matches 9 bases. The germline gives CDR1 SNHLY, CDR2 FYNNEI. This CDR3 is 15 amino acids long. With V trimmed by 4 bases and J by 4 bases, 4 bases remained unmatched. This chain's CDR3 is CASSASGGTTGELFF. The CDR3 DNA is TGTGCCAGCAGTGCGAGCGGGGGGACCACCGGGGAGCTGTTTTTT.

This chain links TRBV5-5 with TRBJ1-4; D gene ambiguous. The ends were cut back, 3 bases at V and 4 bases at J, with 16 bases in the middle. The CDR3 runs to 16 residues. Germline V gives CDR1 SGHKS, CDR2 YYEKEE (reference sequence). The CDR3 DNA reads as TGTGCCAGCAGCTCCCCCAACCGGGTCCTTAATGAAAAACTGTTTTTT. Encoded protein: CASSSPNRVLNEKLFF. The entire variable domain, with the rest obtained from reference TRBV5-5 and TRBJ1-4, is as follows: DAGVTQSPTHLIKTRGQQVTLRCSPISGHKSVSWYQQVLGQGPQFIFQYYEKEERGRGNFPDRFSARQFPNYSSELNVNALLLGDSALYLCASSSPNRVLNEKLFFGSGTQLSVL.

This clone was seen just once. The chain uses TRBV5-4 and TRBJ1-6, with D perhaps TRBD1 (5 bases). V gave up 0 bases and J gave up 7 bases, with 14 bases separating them. There are 16 residues in the CDR3. The germline V gene has CDR1 SGHNT and CDR2 YYREEE (reference sequence). The CDR3 DNA sequence: TGTGCCAGCAGCTTGGGCTCCGGGACTCTCAATTCACCCCTCCACTTT. Amino acids: CASSLGSGTLNSPLHF.